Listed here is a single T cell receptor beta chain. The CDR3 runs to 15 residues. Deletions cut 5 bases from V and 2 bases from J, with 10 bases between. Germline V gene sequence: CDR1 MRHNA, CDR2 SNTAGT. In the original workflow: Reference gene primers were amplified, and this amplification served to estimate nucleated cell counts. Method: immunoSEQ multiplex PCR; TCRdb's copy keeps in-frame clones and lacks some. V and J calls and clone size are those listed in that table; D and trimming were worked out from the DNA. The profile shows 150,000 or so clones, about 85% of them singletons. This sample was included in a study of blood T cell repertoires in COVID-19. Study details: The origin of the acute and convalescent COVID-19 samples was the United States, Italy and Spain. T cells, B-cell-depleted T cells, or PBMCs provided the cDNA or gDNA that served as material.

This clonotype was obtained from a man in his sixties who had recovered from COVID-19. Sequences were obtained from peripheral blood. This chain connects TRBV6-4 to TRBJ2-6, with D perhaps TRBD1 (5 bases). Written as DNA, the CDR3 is TGTGCCAGCAGTCCCCAGGGTACTGGGGCCAACGTCCTGACTTTC. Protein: CASSPQGTGANVLTF.